A selection of T cell receptor beta chains follows, all from one sample in a study of CD8 T cells in Susac syndrome. TCRdb used MiXCR to reprocess the immunoSEQ multiplex PCR reads, holding one entry per CDR3 protein. The sample has 150,000 to 160,000 distinct CDR3 sequences, roughly 96% seen once; the top ten hold about 0.16%. What was sequenced was CD4+ T cells from PBMCs. These receptor sequences come from a human donor with Susac syndrome. The CDR3 runs from the conserved cysteine through the conserved F or W. D genes are given only for firm matches. Some rows have no size entry. The others give once, few or many, or a class for an expanded clone.

clone_size	v_call	d_call	j_call	cdr3_aa	cdr3_nt
.	TRBV12-3/TRBV12-4	.	TRBJ1-5	CASSLGAAQPQHF	TGTGCCAGCAGTTTGGGAGCGGCTCAGCCCCAGCATTTT
few	TRBV18	TRBD1	TRBJ2-1	CASSPPDRGLGNEQFF	TGTGCCAGCTCACCACCGGACAGGGGCCTTGGGAATGAGCAGTTCTTC
.	TRBV6-2/TRBV6-3	.	TRBJ2-1	CASRGGGAYNEQFF	TGTGCCAGCAGAGGAGGGGGGGCCTACAATGAGCAGTTCTTC
.	TRBV7-7	.	TRBJ2-5	CASSFGPGRVQETQYF	TGTGCCAGCAGCTTCGGGCCTGGAAGGGTACAAGAGACCCAGTACTTC
once	TRBV20-1	.	TRBJ2-5	CSAPPPRGSEETQYF	TGCAGTGCTCCCCCCCCTCGGGGCAGTGAAGAGACCCAGTACTTC
.	TRBV5-4	TRBD1	TRBJ2-5	CASSDRTGGQETQYF	TGTGCCAGCAGCGACAGGACAGGGGGCCAAGAGACCCAGTACTTC
.	TRBV27	.	TRBJ2-5	CASSRALQETQYF	TGTGCCAGCAGTAGGGCGCTTCAAGAGACCCAGTACTTC
.	TRBV29-1	TRBD1	TRBJ2-5	CSARDRGFQETQYF	TGCAGCGCCCGGGACAGGGGATTCCAAGAGACCCAGTACTTC
once	TRBV5-1	TRBD1	TRBJ2-2	CASSFLQGAGELFF	TGCGCCAGCAGCTTCCTTCAGGGGGCCGGGGAGCTGTTTTTT
.	TRBV20-1	.	TRBJ1-4	CSARDSTTTNEKLFF	TGCAGTGCTAGGGATAGCACCACAACTAATGAAAAACTGTTTTTT
.	TRBV15	.	TRBJ2-1	CATSRDVAGEQFF	TGTGCCACCAGCAGAGATGTAGCTGGCGAGCAGTTCTTC
.	TRBV9	TRBD1	TRBJ2-5	CASSVSGTGWGETQYF	TGTGCCAGCAGCGTCTCCGGGACAGGGTGGGGAGAGACCCAGTACTTC
.	TRBV3-1	.	TRBJ2-4	CASSLEGARYIQYF	TGTGCCAGCAGCCTGGAGGGGGCGAGGTACATTCAGTACTTC
.	TRBV7-2	.	TRBJ1-5	CASSYSTGQPQHF	TGTGCCAGCAGCTACAGTACTGGTCAGCCCCAGCATTTT
.	TRBV5-6	TRBD1	TRBJ2-6	CASSPRTGRYGANVLTF	TGTGCCAGCAGCCCCCGGACAGGGCGATACGGGGCCAACGTCCTGACTTTC
.	TRBV27	TRBD1	TRBJ1-5	CASSSLTGSSNQPQHF	TGTGCCAGCAGTTCCTTGACAGGGTCAAGCAATCAGCCCCAGCATTTT
.	TRBV12-5	.	TRBJ2-7	CASGLPPTGSNAYEQYF	TGTGCTAGTGGTTTGCCCCCAACAGGGTCAAATGCCTACGAGCAGTACTTC
.	TRBV18	.	TRBJ2-1	CASSQKTVGNNEQFF	TGTGCCAGCTCACAAAAGACAGTGGGGAACAATGAGCAGTTCTTC
.	TRBV14	TRBD1	TRBJ1-6	CASSQLRTGANSPLHF	TGTGCCAGCAGCCAATTACGGACAGGGGCTAATTCACCCCTCCACTTT
.	TRBV15	.	TRBJ2-1	CATSRDRDGQFF	TGTGCCACCAGCAGGGACCGGGACGGGCAGTTCTTC
.	TRBV7-2	TRBD1	TRBJ2-7	CASSSGTGTYEQYF	TGTGCCAGCAGCTCCGGGACAGGAACGTACGAGCAGTACTTC
.	TRBV20-1	.	TRBJ2-5	CSAGPRQTQYF	TGCAGTGCTGGGCCCCGGCAGACCCAGTACTTC
once	TRBV12-3/TRBV12-4	.	TRBJ1-6	CASSPWGGITTNSPLHF	TGTGCCAGCAGTCCCTGGGGAGGGATAACCACTAATTCACCCCTCCACTTT
.	TRBV29-1	TRBD1	TRBJ2-2	CSVSTGPTGELFF	TGCAGCGTGTCGACAGGGCCGACCGGGGAGCTGTTTTTT
.	TRBV9	TRBD2	TRBJ2-3	CATSPTSGGARDTDTQYF	TGTGCCACCTCCCCGACTAGCGGGGGGGCCCGCGACACAGATACGCAGTATTTT
.	TRBV7-9	.	TRBJ1-2	CASSAGTGNYGYTF	TGTGCCAGCAGCGCCGGGACGGGGAACTATGGCTACACCTTC
.	TRBV9	.	TRBJ1-3	CASSAGGGGNTIYF	TGTGCCAGCAGCGCAGGAGGTGGTGGAAACACCATATATTTT
.	TRBV20-1	.	TRBJ2-6	CSALGGAGANVLTF	TGCAGTGCTCTGGGGGGCGCTGGGGCCAACGTCCTGACTTTC
.	TRBV24-1	.	TRBJ1-5	CATAGEPQHF	TGTGCCACCGCCGGCGAGCCCCAGCATTTT
.	TRBV20-1	.	TRBJ2-3	CSATPGLKVVSTDTQYF	TGCAGTGCTACCCCGGGACTCAAGGTTGTTAGCACAGATACGCAGTATTTT
.	TRBV9	.	TRBJ1-4	CASSVKVSTNEKLFF	TGTGCCAGCAGCGTAAAGGTCTCAACTAATGAAAAACTGTTTTTT
.	TRBV12-3/TRBV12-4	.	TRBJ2-5	CASSLNRETQYF	TGTGCCAGCAGTTTGAATCGAGAGACCCAGTACTTC
.	TRBV20-1	.	TRBJ1-2	CSARGVEVIYGYTF	TGCAGTGCTAGAGGGGTAGAGGTAATCTATGGCTACACCTTC
.	TRBV11-2	.	TRBJ2-1	CASSIGGLNNEQFF	TGTGCCAGCAGCATCGGGGGACTTAACAATGAGCAGTTCTTC
.	TRBV3-1	.	TRBJ2-7	CASSQGTYYEQYF	TGTGCCAGCAGCCAAGGGACCTACTACGAGCAGTACTTC
.	TRBV29-1	.	TRBJ2-4	CSVEIATVQYF	TGCAGCGTTGAAATAGCCACGGTTCAGTACTTC
.	TRBV19	.	TRBJ1-6	CASSTGAGDNSPLHF	TGTGCCAGTAGTACCGGGGCTGGGGATAATTCACCCCTCCACTTT
once	TRBV2	.	TRBJ1-5	CASSHDGNQPQHF	TGTGCCAGCTCCCACGACGGCAATCAGCCCCAGCATTTT
.	TRBV10-3	.	TRBJ1-1	CAIIIPGVSNTEAFF	TGTGCCATCATTATTCCGGGGGTATCGAACACTGAAGCTTTCTTT
.	TRBV29-1	.	TRBJ1-1	CSVGMTEGRNTEAFF	TGCAGCGTTGGGATGACAGAGGGGAGAAACACTGAAGCTTTCTTT
.	TRBV20-1	.	TRBJ2-3	CSARVPRGSTDTQYF	TGCAGTGCTAGAGTCCCTAGGGGATCCACAGATACGCAGTATTTT
.	TRBV27	.	TRBJ1-2	CASSLLGIYGYTF	TGTGCCAGCAGCCTCCTCGGGATATATGGCTACACCTTC
.	TRBV29-1	.	TRBJ2-2	CSVDLGVTGELFF	TGCAGCGTTGATTTAGGCGTCACCGGGGAGCTGTTTTTT